Following are 9 T cell receptor beta chains from one sample sequenced in a study of cytomegalovirus exposure and HLA in healthy donors. The PCR employed 60 Vbeta primers together with 13 Jbeta primers. Assay: immunoSEQ multiplex PCR; the TCRdb copy retains only in-frame clones and omits some. The table lists about 130,000 clones. The sample comprised PBMCs. These receptors were collected from a woman between 55 and 75 years old in good health and CMV-seronegative.

V and J are TRBV5-4 and TRBJ2-5; D remains unclear. Judging by the DNA end, TRBJ2-7 fits better; the J call may be wrong. The V gene's germline CDR1 is SGHNT and CDR2 YYREEE (reference sequence). The CDR3 runs 13 residues. CDR3 loop: CASSFAGAYEQYF. The CDR3 DNA reads TGTGCCAGCAGCTTTGCAGGTGCCTACGAGCAGTACTTC.

The chain employs TRBV5-4 and TRBJ2-3; 10 nucleotides line up with TRBD2. This CDR3 region has 14 residues. V was clipped by 8 bases and J by 4 bases; unmatched bases: 7. Germline loops: CDR1 SGHNT, CDR2 YYREEE (reference sequence). The CDR3 protein is CASQTSGNADTQYF. The DNA of the CDR3 is TGTGCCAGTCAAACTAGCGGGAATGCAGATACGCAGTATTTT.

Here the CDR3 DNA reads TGTGCCAGCAGCTCCCGGGACAGGTGGAGCAATCAGCCCCAGCATTTT. Translated: CASSSRDRWSNQPQHF. The chain carries TRBV7-8 and TRBJ1-5; 8 bases agree with TRBD1. Germline lookup yields CDR1 SGHVS and CDR2 FQNEAQ. The CDR3 sequence is 16 residues long. With 4 bases clipped from V and 1 base from J, the junction kept 6 bases outside the gene matches.

The chain has TRBV27 and TRBJ2-1, with 10 nucleotides matching TRBD2. Per the germline V gene, CDR1 is MNHEY and CDR2 is SMNVEV (reference sequence). J was trimmed by 7 bases and V by 0 bases; bases with no gene match: 3. This CDR3 contains 15 residues. The CDR3 loop reads CASSLSAGGRNEQFF. The CDR3 DNA is TGTGCCAGCAGTTTATCAGCGGGAGGGAGGAATGAGCAGTTCTTC.

The chain recombines TRBV2 with TRBJ2-5, with a weak D call TRBD2 (5 bases). The end of the DNA fits TRBJ2-7 better, so the J call may be wrong. Germline V gene lookup returns CDR1 SNHLY and CDR2 FYNNEI. CDR3 length: 16 residues. DNA for the CDR3: TGTGCCAGCAGTGAAGGCCGGGGAAAAAGCTCCTACGAGCAGTACTTC. The encoded protein is CASSEGRGKSSYEQYF.

The chain employs TRBV15 and TRBJ2-7; 11 bases agree with TRBD1. V dropped 8 bases and J dropped 5; count of bases not matched to a gene: 5. CDR1 LNHNV and CDR2 YYDKDF come from the germline V gene (reference sequence). The length of the CDR3 is 13 residues. The chain's CDR3 is CATRGQGEDEQYF. CDR3 nucleotide sequence: TGTGCCACCCGGGGACAGGGGGAAGACGAGCAGTACTTC.

The chain links TRBV5-1 to TRBJ2-7, with D possibly TRBD1 on 6 matching bases. The V end was cut by 0 bases, the J end by 2 bases, with 9 bases between. This CDR3 comprises 14 residues. Germline loops: CDR1 SGHRS, CDR2 YFSETQ. The CDR3 reads CASSLGQATYEQYF. The CDR3 nucleotides read TGCGCCAGCAGCTTGGGACAGGCCACCTACGAGCAGTACTTC.

V is TRBV2 and J is TRBJ2-5; 7 nucleotides align to TRBD1. The CDR3 is made up of 15 amino acids. Trimming at V came to 3 bases and at J to 5 bases, leaving 9 bases not matched to a gene. The germline gives CDR1 SNHLY, CDR2 FYNNEI. The CDR3, as DNA: TGTGCCAGCAGTGACACACAGGGGCGCTTGGAGACCCAGTACTTC. Protein: CASSDTQGRLETQYF.

V is TRBV5-6 and J is TRBJ2-7; 11 positions agree with TRBD2. The V and J ends lost 1 base and 6 bases, in that order; junction bases with no gene match: 9. Germline V gives CDR1 SGHDT, CDR2 YYEEEE. There are 16 residues in the CDR3. The CDR3: CASSLPLAGGSIEQYF. The CDR3 nucleotides read TGTGCCAGCAGCTTGCCCCTAGCGGGGGGCTCAATCGAGCAGTACTTC. The whole variable domain, filled in from reference TRBV5-6 and TRBJ2-7, reads DAGVTQSPTHLIKTRGQQVTLRCSPKSGHDTVSWYQQALGQGPQFIFQYYEEEERQRGNFPDRFSGHQFPNYSSELNVNALLLGDSALYLCASSLPLAGGSIEQYFGPGTRLTVT.